Shown below are 21 T cell receptor beta chains from a single sample sequenced in a study of shared T cell receptors in the human thymus. Assay: immunoSEQ multiplex PCR; the TCRdb copy retains only in-frame clones and omits some. The sample yields roughly 660,000 clones, 70% to 90% seen once. This sample also belongs to another study, concerning human thymus T cells.

What was sequenced was thymocytes. These receptors were taken from a boy under two years old with a congenital heart defect.

This sequence joins TRBV5-6 and TRBJ1-2; weak D call: TRBD1 (6 bases). V was pared by 5 bases and J by 4 bases, with 12 bases between. Germline V gives CDR1 SGHDT, CDR2 YYEEEE. The CDR3 length is 13 residues. CDR3 in DNA: TGTGCCAGCAGACTACAGGGCCCCTATGGCTACACCTTC. It codes for CASRLQGPYGYTF.

The chain joins TRBV7-6 to TRBJ2-1, with 12 bases that match TRBD2. The CDR3 extends over 19 amino acids. Germline lookup yields CDR1 SGHVS and CDR2 FNYEAQ. The V segment lost 1 base and the J segment 0 bases; nucleotides outside the gene matches: 7. The DNA of the CDR3 is TGTGCCAGCAGCTTAGGGTGGGCTAGCGGGAGGGCCTCCTACAATGAGCAGTTCTTC. Translated, it gives CASSLGWASGRASYNEQFF.

The chain is built from TRBV2 and TRBJ2-1; 10 bases line up with TRBD1. Losses at the gene ends were 4 bases for V and 5 bases for J; bases not matched to a gene: 20. The CDR3 consists of 20 residues. The V gene's germline CDR1 is SNHLY and CDR2 FYNNEI. The CDR3 region is CASSGGPGQGFRDKNNEQFF. CDR3 nucleotides: TGTGCCAGCAGTGGAGGTCCGGGACAGGGGTTCCGGGATAAAAACAATGAGCAGTTCTTC.

The chain joins TRBV7-2 to TRBJ2-5; 9 bases are a match to TRBD2. From germline, CDR1 is SGHTA and CDR2 FQGNSA. The CDR3 contains 15 residues. Trimming at V came to 6 bases and at J to 3 bases, leaving 8 bases not matched to a gene. CDR3 amino acids: CASRKAGGPEETQYF. The CDR3 DNA follows: TGTGCCAGCAGGAAGGCGGGGGGGCCCGAAGAGACCCAGTACTTC.

The genes are TRBV4-2 and TRBJ2-4; D possibly corresponds to TRBD1 (5 bases). Trimming removed 4 bases from V and 0 bases from J, with 13 bases in between. The length of the CDR3 is 16 residues. The germline V gene encodes CDR1 LGHNA and CDR2 YNFKEQ. CDR3 nucleotide sequence: TGTGCCAGCAGCCTGACCAGGGTCCTAGCCAAAAACATTCAGTACTTC. It translates to CASSLTRVLAKNIQYF.

The V call is TRBV11-1, the J call TRBJ2-5; perhaps TRBD1 as D (7 bases). The germline V gene has CDR1 SGHAT and CDR2 FQDESV (reference sequence). V dropped 1 base and J dropped 3 bases, with 12 bases sitting between them. The CDR3 covers 15 residues. This CDR3 is CASSLVPGGKETQYF. The CDR3 bases are TGTGCCAGCAGCTTAGTCCCAGGGGGGAAAGAGACCCAGTACTTC.

The chain joins TRBV11-2 to TRBJ1-2; D not certain. CDR1 and CDR2 (germline): SGHAT, FQNNGV. With 0 bases removed from V and 2 bases from J, the gap between germline ends came to 10 bases. The CDR3 runs 15 residues. In DNA, the CDR3 is TGTGCCAGCAGCTTAGACAGGCCCCGGAACTATGGCTACACCTTC. This encodes CASSLDRPRNYGYTF.

This clone occurred a few times. The CDR3 DNA reads as TGTGCCAGCAGCTTGCGGCTAGCGGGATCGGACGAGCAGTACTTC. Translating gives CASSLRLAGSDEQYF. The J gene is TRBJ2-7, the V gene TRBV5-6, with 9 bases lining up with TRBD2. This CDR3 is 15 amino acids long. CDR1 SGHDT and CDR2 YYEEEE come from the germline V gene. J was trimmed by 5 bases and V by 1 base; bases with no gene match: 7.

The chain recombines TRBV4-2 with TRBJ2-1, with a possible D match to TRBD1 (6 bases). Germline-derived CDR1 and CDR2 are LGHNA and YNFKEQ. V gave up 0 bases and J gave up 4 bases, with 10 bases separating them. This CDR3 comprises 15 residues. As DNA, the CDR3 is TGTGCCAGCAGCCAAGATGGGACATTTTACAATGAGCAGTTCTTC. It translates to CASSQDGTFYNEQFF.

The chain carries TRBV4-3 and TRBJ2-7, with TRBD2 matching over 7 bases. From germline, CDR1 is LGHNA and CDR2 YSLEER. Germline trimming cut 0 bases from V and 3 bases from J; bases unmatched to any gene: 14. The CDR3 contains 18 residues. The CDR3 sequence is CASSQDFGVSGLLYEQYF. The CDR3, as DNA: TGCGCCAGCAGCCAAGATTTCGGGGTTAGCGGGCTGCTCTACGAGCAGTACTTC.

The V gene is TRBV4-1, the J gene TRBJ2-7; 11 nucleotides line up with TRBD2. Looked up from germline, CDR1 is MGHRA and CDR2 is YSYEKL. After removal of 4 bases from V and 7 bases from J, the junction contained 12 bases not matched to a gene. The CDR3 runs to 16 residues. In DNA form, the CDR3 reads TGCGCCAGCAGCCGCTCACCTAGCGGGAGGCTTCGGGAGCAGTACTTC. It codes for CASSRSPSGRLREQYF.

The gene calls are TRBV4-1 and TRBJ2-2, with TRBD1 matching 7 bases. There are 18 residues in the CDR3. CDR1 MGHRA and CDR2 YSYEKL come from the germline V gene. V shed 7 bases and J 4 bases; nucleotides not matched to a gene: 18. For the CDR3, the DNA is TGCGCCAGCAACCAGCAGAGGGACCTTCGACAGGGCACCGGGGAGCTGTTTTTT. Its translation: CASNQQRDLRQGTGELFF.

The V call is TRBV5-8, the J call TRBJ2-1, with D tentatively TRBD2 (6 bases). Germline loops: CDR1 SGHTS, CDR2 YDEGEE. Trimming stripped 4 bases from V and 0 bases from J, with 20 bases between. The CDR3 length is 18 residues. The CDR3 DNA follows: TGTGCCAGCAGCATGGGCGGAATAGCGGCAAGCTCCTACAATGAGCAGTTCTTC. It translates to CASSMGGIAASSYNEQFF.

This sequence joins TRBV7-9 and TRBJ2-7; 9 bases line up with TRBD2. The CDR3 has 19 amino acids. The germline CDR1 and CDR2 sequences are SEHNR and FQNEAQ (reference sequence). After removal of 5 bases from V and 0 bases from J, the junction contained 17 bases not matched to a gene. The CDR3 loop is CASSLMGAEGSGSSYEQYF. CDR3 bases: TGTGCCAGCAGCCTAATGGGGGCGGAGGGTAGCGGGAGCTCCTACGAGCAGTACTTC.

The rearrangement links TRBV6-5 to TRBJ2-1; D unclear. Germline V gives CDR1 MNHEY, CDR2 SVGAGI. Trimming left V 8 bases short and J 0 bases short, with 11 bases between. This CDR3 is 14 amino acids long. The CDR3 DNA is TGTGCCAGCCAGGAAATAAGCTCCTACAATGAGCAGTTCTTC. Translating gives CASQEISSYNEQFF.

The chain links TRBV28 to TRBJ2-1; TRBD1 agrees at 9 bases. V lost 5 bases and J lost 1; bases outside the gene matches: 6. CDR3 size: 16 residues. Germline V gives CDR1 MDHEN, CDR2 SYDVKM. Here the CDR3 reads CASSPRGQGSYNEQFF. In DNA, the CDR3 is TGTGCCAGCAGTCCACGGGGACAGGGTTCCTACAATGAGCAGTTCTTC.

V and J are TRBV29-1 and TRBJ1-2; 7 bases map to TRBD1. CDR3 length: 17 amino acids. V lost 0 bases and J lost 4; bases outside the gene matches: 14. In germline, CDR1 is SQVTM, CDR2 ANQGSEA. The chain's CDR3 is CSVEDRPHTGTVYGYTF. The CDR3 DNA is TGCAGCGTTGAAGACCGCCCCCACACCGGGACAGTCTATGGCTACACCTTC. Supplemented by reference TRBV29-1 and TRBJ1-2, the full variable domain reads SAVISQKPSRDICQRGTSLTIQCQVDSQVTMMFWYRQQPGQSLTLIATANQGSEATYESGFVIDKFPISRPNLTFSTLTVSNMSPEDSSIYLCSVEDRPHTGTVYGYTFGSGTRLTVV.

The rearrangement joins TRBV5-1 to TRBJ2-4; maybe TRBD1 (6 bases). Germline CDR1 SGHRS, CDR2 YFSETQ. This CDR3 has 11 amino acids. Trimming removed 3 bases from V and 10 bases from J, with 8 bases in between. The CDR3 protein is CASSCRGIQYF. The CDR3 bases are TGCGCCAGCAGCTGTAGGGGGATTCAGTACTTC.

This chain uses TRBV2 with TRBJ2-3; D is ambiguous. Per germline, CDR1 SNHLY and CDR2 FYNNEI. CDR3 size: 13 residues. The ends were cut back, 10 bases at V and 4 bases at J, with 15 bases in the middle. CDR3 sequence reads: CATAGSPADTQYF. Written as DNA, the CDR3 is TGTGCCACCGCCGGGTCGCCGGCAGATACGCAGTATTTT.

This clone was observed a few times. The chain is built from TRBV5-1 and TRBJ2-2; weak D call: TRBD2 (6 bases). Germline CDR1 SGHRS, CDR2 YFSETQ. The CDR3 sequence is 14 residues long. The germline V and J ends were trimmed by 4 bases and 4 bases, with 11 bases remaining between them. CDR3: CASSGRGGTGELFF. DNA for the CDR3: TGCGCCAGCAGCGGAAGGGGAGGCACCGGGGAGCTGTTTTTT.

The chain uses TRBV27 and TRBJ2-3; no clear D gene. Trimming took off 3 bases at V and 0 bases at J, with 13 bases between the two ends. This CDR3 comprises 16 residues. Germline V gives CDR1 MNHEY, CDR2 SMNVEV (reference sequence). CDR3 amino acids: CASSFAAVSSTDTQYF. CDR3 sequence (DNA): TGTGCCAGCAGTTTCGCGGCGGTCTCTAGCACAGATACGCAGTATTTT.